Following are 10 T cell receptor beta chains from one sample sequenced in a study of neurological immune-mediated disorders. A single record per CDR3 protein comes from TCRdb applying MiXCR to the 5' RACE reads. The sample records 77,000 or so distinct CDR3 sequences, about 9.4% being singletons. Sequencing was done on a sample of PBMCs. Source of these receptors: a man aged 50 to 59 in good health.

This clonotype was counted ten times or more. This chain uses TRBV29-1 with TRBJ2-7; TRBD1 is a possible D gene (6 bases). The CDR3 covers 13 residues. V was trimmed by 3 bases and J by 3 bases, leaving 12 bases between them. Per germline, CDR1 SQVTM and CDR2 ANQGSEA. CDR3 protein: CSVEGRGRYEQYF. CDR3 sequence (DNA): TGCAGCGTTGAGGGCAGGGGACGCTACGAGCAGTACTTC.

To note about this clonotype: One end of the junction fails to match germline, which may point to a read error. The rearrangement links TRBV20-1 to TRBJ2-7; D possibly corresponds to TRBD2 (6 bases). Germline V lookup: CDR1 DFQATT, CDR2 SNEGSKA (reference sequence). The CDR3 runs to 13 residues. CDR3 residues: CSAPGTAPYEHYF. The CDR3, as DNA: TGCAGTGCCCCCGGGACTGCGCCCTACGAGCACTACTTC.

This clonotype was detected many times. V usage is TRBV30 and J usage is TRBJ2-7; no firm D call. Deletions cut 1 base from V and 3 bases from J, with 7 bases between. The CDR3 totals 12 residues. Germline CDR1 and CDR2: GTSNPN and SVGIG (reference sequence). The CDR3 reads CAWSAGNYEQYF. The DNA of the CDR3 is TGTGCCTGGAGTGCAGGAAACTACGAGCAGTACTTC. Together with reference TRBV30 and TRBJ2-7, the CDR3 gives the full variable domain: SQTIHQWPATLVQPVGSPLSLECTVEGTSNPNLYWYRQAAGRGLQLLFYSVGIGQISSEVPQNLSASRPQDRQFILSSKKLLLSDSGFYLCAWSAGNYEQYFGPGTRLTVT.

The table lists this clonotype with many counts. The V call is TRBV5-1, the J call TRBJ2-1, with D hard to call. V gave up 4 bases and J gave up 0 bases, with 8 bases separating them. CDR1 and CDR2 (germline): SGHRS, YFSETQ. CDR3 length: 14 residues. Here the CDR3 DNA reads TGCGCCAGCAGCGGCGGAAGCTCCTACAATGAGCAGTTCTTC. Its protein product is CASSGGSSYNEQFF.

This clonotype occurred many times. The rearrangement joins TRBV20-1 to TRBJ1-1; TRBD1 matches 7 bases. J gave up 4 bases and V 1 base, and 6 bases lay outside the gene matches. Germline V CDR1 and CDR2: DFQATT, SNEGSKA (reference sequence). CDR3 size: 14 residues. In DNA form, the CDR3 reads TGCAGTGCTAGAGCCGACAGGGTGAGCACTGAAGCTTTCTTT. Amino acids: CSARADRVSTEAFF.

The chain employs TRBV12-3 or TRBV12-4 and TRBJ2-3; D possibly matches TRBD1 or TRBD2 (5 bases each). Trimming removed 9 bases at V and 4 bases at J, with 23 bases between. CDR3 length equals 16 residues. The DNA of the CDR3 is TGTGCCAGTGACCCCCTGGACTTCATGGGGGCAGATACGCAGTATTTT. Translated: CASDPLDFMGADTQYF.

This clonotype was recorded many times. V and J are TRBV19 and TRBJ2-1, with TRBD2 matching over 7 bases. Losses at the gene ends were 6 bases for V and 10 bases for J; bases not matched to a gene: 12. The CDR3 covers 14 residues. Per the germline V gene, CDR1 is LNHDA and CDR2 is SQIVND (reference sequence). In DNA, the CDR3 is TGTGCCAGTAGATTCGGCGGGGGTCACGGGGAGCAGTTCTTC. Its protein product is CASRFGGGHGEQFF.

The CDR3, as DNA: TGCAGTGCTAGAAAACAGGGGGAGAAGACTGAAGCTTTCTTT. This encodes CSARKQGEKTEAFF. This sequence joins TRBV20-1 and TRBJ1-1; 8 nucleotides align to TRBD1. The CDR3 extends over 14 amino acids. Germline V gene data show CDR1 as DFQATT and CDR2 as SNEGSKA (reference sequence). Losses at the gene ends were 2 bases for V and 5 bases for J; bases not matched to a gene: 7.

This clonotype was counted at least ten times. The chain uses TRBV12-3 or TRBV12-4 and TRBJ1-5, with TRBD1 matching over 10 bases. The CDR3 has 14 residues. The trim removed 6 bases at V and 6 bases at J, leaving 5 bases unmatched. The CDR3, as DNA: TGTGCCAGCAGCCTGACAGGGGGCGGTCAGCCCCAGCATTTT. Translating gives CASSLTGGGQPQHF.

Many counts were recorded for this clonotype. The V gene is TRBV7-2, the J gene TRBJ2-1; 10 nucleotides align to TRBD2. The CDR3 length is 16 residues. Trimming cost V 5 bases and J 1 base; bases outside gene matches: 5. CDR1 and CDR2 (germline): SGHTA, FQGNSA. CDR3 protein: CASSATSGASYNEQFF. As DNA, the CDR3 is TGTGCCAGCAGCGCCACTAGCGGGGCTTCCTACAATGAGCAGTTCTTC.